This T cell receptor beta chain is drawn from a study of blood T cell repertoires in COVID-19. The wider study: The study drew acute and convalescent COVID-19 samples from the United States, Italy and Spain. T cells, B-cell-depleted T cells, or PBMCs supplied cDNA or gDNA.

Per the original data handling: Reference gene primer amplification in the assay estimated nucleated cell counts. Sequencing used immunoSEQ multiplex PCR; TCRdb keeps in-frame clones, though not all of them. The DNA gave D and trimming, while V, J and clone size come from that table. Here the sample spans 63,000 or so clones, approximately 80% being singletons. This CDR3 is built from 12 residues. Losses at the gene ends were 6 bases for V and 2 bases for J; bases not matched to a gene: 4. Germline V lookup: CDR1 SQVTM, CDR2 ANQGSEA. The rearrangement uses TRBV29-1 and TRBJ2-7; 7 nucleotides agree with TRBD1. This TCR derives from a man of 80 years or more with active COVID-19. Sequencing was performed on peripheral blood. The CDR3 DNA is TGCAGCGTGTGGGACAGAACCTACGAGCAGTACTTC. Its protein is CSVWDRTYEQYF.